One sample yielded the 31 T cell receptor beta chains listed below, sequenced in a study of blood T cell repertoires in COVID-19. This table comes from immunoSEQ multiplex PCR, and its TCRdb copy is limited to in-frame clones, with some not included. The repertoire holds approximately 35,000 clones, with around nine tenths as singletons. The sample taken for sequencing was peripheral blood. Receptors were obtained from a man in his sixties with active COVID-19.

This clone was recorded a few times. The V gene is TRBV28, the J gene TRBJ1-2, with TRBD1 identical over 8 bases. Germline CDR1 reads MDHEN; CDR2 reads SYDVKM. Trimming at V came to 5 bases and at J to 7 bases, leaving 9 bases not matched to a gene. CDR3 size: 14 residues. CDR3: CASSRVPRGRGYTF. The CDR3 region has the DNA TGTGCCAGCAGTCGGGTACCCAGGGGGCGTGGCTACACCTTC.

In this sample, this clone turned up a few times. The chain recombines TRBV10-3 with TRBJ2-5; D may be TRBD1 (6 bases). Germline assignment: CDR1 ENHRY and CDR2 SYGVKD. V gave up 6 bases and J gave up 2 bases, with 13 bases separating them. This CDR3 is 14 amino acids long. The CDR3 loop reads CAISLGQKQETQYF. Here the CDR3 DNA reads TGTGCCATCAGCCTAGGACAGAAACAAGAGACCCAGTACTTC.

This sequence joins TRBV27 and TRBJ1-1; D unclear. This CDR3 comprises 14 residues. V lost 4 bases to trimming and J lost 10 bases, with 19 bases between them. Germline CDR1 reads MNHEY; CDR2 reads SMNVEV (reference sequence). The DNA of the CDR3 is TGTGCCAGCAGTTCCCGCTTTGCGGAACTACGAGCTTTCTTT. Translating gives CASSSRFAELRAFF.

CDR3 in amino acids: CASSDLRTSGTDTQYF. CDR3 coding DNA: TGCGCCAGCAGTGACTTGCGGACTAGCGGGACAGATACGCAGTATTTT. The V call is TRBV10-1, the J call TRBJ2-3, with 11 bases identical to TRBD2. The CDR3 spans 16 residues. J gave up 3 bases and V 3 bases, and 5 bases lay outside the gene matches. Germline CDR1 WNHNN, CDR2 SYGVQD (reference sequence).

The rearrangement joins TRBV10-2 to TRBJ2-1, with D maybe TRBD2 (6 bases). V dropped 1 base and J dropped 4 bases, with 17 bases sitting between them. Germline values: CDR1 WSHSY, CDR2 SAAADI. This CDR3 region has 17 residues. CDR3 DNA: TGCGCCAGCAGTGAGTACCTTACCGCGGGACTTTACAATGAGCAGTTCTTC. Residues: CASSEYLTAGLYNEQFF.

The chain recombines TRBV6-1 with TRBJ1-1; TRBD1 might be the D (6 bases). The CDR3 consists of 14 residues. Germline lookup yields CDR1 MNHNS and CDR2 SASEGT. V gave up 1 base and J gave up 5 bases, with 11 bases separating them. The CDR3 nucleotides read TGTGCCAGCAGTGAAGTGAGGGGGGGGACTGAAGCTTTCTTT. The encoded protein is CASSEVRGGTEAFF.

The chain uses TRBV5-1 and TRBJ1-2; the D is unclear. The V gene lost 0 bases and the J gene lost 8 bases, with 8 bases spanning the gap. The CDR3 contains 12 residues. Per the germline V gene, CDR1 is SGHRS and CDR2 is YFSETQ. The CDR3 DNA is TGCGCCAGCAGCTTGGACTACGGCGGCTACACCTTC. Its protein is CASSLDYGGYTF.

This rearrangement joins TRBV27 to TRBJ2-7; TRBD2 matches 13 bases. Unmatched junction bases numbered 23, after V lost 8 bases and J lost 4 bases. The length of the CDR3 is 20 residues. Germline V lookup: CDR1 MNHEY, CDR2 SMNVEV (reference sequence). CDR3 loop: CASSPRPGLAGLLAGYEQYF. Here the CDR3 DNA reads TGTGCCAGCTCACCTCGTCCGGGACTAGCGGGACTCCTAGCGGGGTACGAGCAGTACTTC.

The chain links TRBV28 to TRBJ2-7, with TRBD1 matching over 7 bases. Germline-derived CDR1 and CDR2 are MDHEN and SYDVKM. This CDR3 has 14 residues. The trim removed 7 bases at V and 4 bases at J, leaving 10 bases unmatched. This chain's CDR3 is CASTNRGPLYEQYF. In DNA, the CDR3 is TGTGCCAGCACCAACAGGGGCCCTCTATACGAGCAGTACTTC.

The V call is TRBV7-9, the J call TRBJ1-4; D possibly corresponds to TRBD1 (5 bases). The CDR3 contains 14 residues. The germline V and J ends were trimmed by 5 bases and 3 bases, with 10 bases remaining between them. Per germline, CDR1 SEHNR and CDR2 FQNEAQ (reference sequence). CDR3 protein: CASSLRDANEKLFF. DNA for the CDR3: TGTGCCAGCAGCCTCAGGGATGCTAATGAAAAACTGTTTTTT. The whole variable domain, remainder taken from reference TRBV7-9 and TRBJ1-4, is DTGVSQNPRHKITKRGQNVTFRCDPISEHNRLYWYRQTLGQGPEFLTYFQNEAQLEKSRLLSDRFSAERPKGSFSTLEIQRTEQGDSAMYLCASSLRDANEKLFFGSGTQLSVL.

V is TRBV28 and J is TRBJ2-7; TRBD1 is a possible D gene (6 bases). The CDR3 totals 15 residues. CDR1 is MDHEN and CDR2 is SYDVKM in the germline V gene. V lost 6 bases to trimming and J lost 0 bases, with 15 bases between them. CDR3 in DNA: TGTGCCAGCAGGGAAGGGGGTCGGAGCTCCTACGAGCAGTACTTC. Its translation: CASREGGRSSYEQYF. The full variable domain, its missing parts supplied by reference TRBV28 and TRBJ2-7, is DVKVTQSSRYLVKRTGEKVFLECVQDMDHENMFWYRQDPGLGLRLIYFSYDVKMKEKGDIPEGYSVSREKKERFSLILESASTNQTSMYLCASREGGRSSYEQYFGPGTRLTVT.

The V call is TRBV13, the J call TRBJ2-3, with TRBD2 identical over 11 bases. With 5 bases clipped from V and 1 base from J, the junction kept 2 bases outside the gene matches. This CDR3 region has 15 residues. The germline V gene encodes CDR1 PRHDT and CDR2 FYEKMQ (reference sequence). The CDR3 nucleotides read TGTGCCAGCAGCCAACTAGCGGGGGGCACAGATACGCAGTATTTT. Its translation: CASSQLAGGTDTQYF.

The J gene is TRBJ2-3, the V gene TRBV28, with 7 bases lining up with TRBD1. V was clipped by 5 bases and J by 1 base; unmatched bases: 0. The CDR3 runs 13 residues. Germline lookup yields CDR1 MDHEN and CDR2 SYDVKM. The CDR3 nucleotides are TGTGCCAGCAGTACAGGGGGCACAGATACGCAGTATTTT. Translated: CASSTGGTDTQYF.

The chain employs TRBV28 and TRBJ2-1; no definite D call. CDR3 size: 15 residues. Germline V CDR1 and CDR2: MDHEN, SYDVKM. With 7 bases removed from V and 0 bases from J, the gap between germline ends came to 13 bases. The chain's CDR3 is CASTPQPSSYNEQFF. For the CDR3, the DNA is TGTGCCAGCACCCCCCAGCCTAGCTCCTACAATGAGCAGTTCTTC.

This chain links TRBV7-9 with TRBJ2-7; TRBD1 matches at 7 bases. V lost 5 bases and J lost 0; bases outside the gene matches: 4. Germline V lookup: CDR1 SEHNR, CDR2 FQNEAQ (reference sequence). There are 14 residues in the CDR3. The CDR3 spells CASSDRTGSYEQYF. The CDR3 DNA reads as TGTGCCAGCAGCGACCGGACAGGCTCCTACGAGCAGTACTTC.

CDR3 region: CAAQREMGSGELFF. The CDR3 coding sequence is TGTGCCGCCCAGCGGGAGATGGGGTCCGGGGAGCTGTTTTTT. The chain carries TRBV24-1 and TRBJ2-2; 8 bases match TRBD2. This CDR3 is 14 amino acids long. Germline trimming cut 12 bases from V and 6 bases from J; bases unmatched to any gene: 11. Germline-derived CDR1 and CDR2 are KGHDR and SFDVKD.

This chain's CDR3 is CASSDRSSYNEQFF. The CDR3 nucleotides are TGTGCCAGCAGTGACAGATCCTCCTACAATGAGCAGTTCTTC. The gene calls are TRBV28 and TRBJ2-1; D perhaps matches TRBD1 (5 bases). Germline values: CDR1 MDHEN, CDR2 SYDVKM. V was clipped by 5 bases and J by 0 bases, with 8 bases between them. The CDR3 runs 14 residues. Based on the CDR3 plus reference TRBV28 and TRBJ2-1, the full variable domain is DVKVTQSSRYLVKRTGEKVFLECVQDMDHENMFWYRQDPGLGLRLIYFSYDVKMKEKGDIPEGYSVSREKKERFSLILESASTNQTSMYLCASSDRSSYNEQFFGPGTRLTVL.

The V call is TRBV5-4, the J call TRBJ2-4, with a possible D match to TRBD2 (6 bases). Germline loops: CDR1 SGHNT, CDR2 YYREEE (reference sequence). V lost 1 base and J 5 bases, leaving 10 bases between the germline ends. The CDR3 extends over 14 amino acids. CDR3 nucleotides: TGTGCCAGCAGCTTGACCGGGAGCCAAAACATTCAGTACTTC. It codes for CASSLTGSQNIQYF.

This rearrangement joins TRBV5-8 to TRBJ2-1; 11 bases are shared with TRBD2. Per germline, CDR1 SGHTS and CDR2 YDEGEE. The CDR3 has 18 residues. V shed 4 bases, J shed 0 bases, and the junction held 9 bases outside the gene matches. The CDR3 nucleotides read TGTGCCAGCAGCCAAATACGGACTAGCGGGTCCTCCTACAATGAGCAGTTCTTC. Translated: CASSQIRTSGSSYNEQFF. The complete variable domain, with remaining parts taken from reference TRBV5-8 and TRBJ2-1, reads EAGVTQSPTHLIKTRGQQATLRCSPISGHTSVYWYQQALGLGLQFLLWYDEGEERNRGNFPPRFSGRQFPNYSSELNVNALELEDSALYLCASSQIRTSGSSYNEQFFGPGTRLTVL.

V usage is TRBV6-5 and J usage is TRBJ2-7, with a weak D call TRBD2 (6 bases). Germline V gene lookup returns CDR1 MNHEY and CDR2 SVGAGI. Trimming took 4 bases from V and 4 from J, leaving 17 bases between them. The CDR3 totals 15 residues. DNA of the CDR3: TGTGCCAGCAGTTCGACTAGTCCCAGCCCTTACGAGCAGTACTTC. It yields the protein CASSSTSPSPYEQYF.

The sample holds a few counts of this clone. The rearrangement joins TRBV24-1 to TRBJ1-5, with D hard to call. The CDR3 runs to 14 residues. V was trimmed by 4 bases and J by 5 bases, leaving 11 bases between them. Per germline, CDR1 KGHDR and CDR2 SFDVKD. DNA of the CDR3: TGTGCCACCAGTGACCCCACACGTTATCAGCCCCAGCATTTT. Translating it yields CATSDPTRYQPQHF.

The CDR3 reads CASSEYWGSGSFTGNEQFF. Written as DNA, the CDR3 is TGTGCCAGCAGTGAATACTGGGGTAGCGGGAGTTTTACGGGCAATGAGCAGTTCTTC. The gene calls are TRBV2 and TRBJ2-1; 9 bases agree with TRBD2. V lost 2 bases, J lost 6 bases, and 17 bases stayed unmatched. CDR1 is SNHLY, CDR2 FYNNEI, per germline. This CDR3 is 19 amino acids long. The complete variable domain, with remaining parts taken from reference TRBV2 and TRBJ2-1, reads EPEVTQTPSHQVTQMGQEVILRCVPISNHLYFYWYRQILGQKVEFLVSFYNNEISEKSEIFDDQFSVERPDGSNFTLKIRSTKLEDSAMYFCASSEYWGSGSFTGNEQFFGPGTRLTVL.

J is TRBJ2-3 and V is TRBV6-5, with 13 nucleotides matching TRBD2. Losses at the gene ends were 5 bases for V and 8 bases for J; bases not matched to a gene: 7. Germline lookup yields CDR1 MNHEY and CDR2 SVGAGI. The CDR3 runs to 15 residues. The CDR3 loop is CASSRTSGSLGTQYF. The CDR3 nucleotides read TGTGCCAGCAGTCGGACTAGCGGGAGTTTGGGTACGCAGTATTTT.

This clone was seen just once. The V call is TRBV9, the J call TRBJ1-1, with 7 bases lining up with TRBD1. CDR3 length: 16 amino acids. The V and J ends lost 5 bases and 5 bases, in that order; junction bases with no gene match: 15. Looked up from germline, CDR1 is SGDLS and CDR2 is YYNGEE. The CDR3 is CASRAFALQGRTEAFF. The CDR3 DNA reads TGTGCCAGCAGAGCCTTCGCGTTACAGGGGAGGACTGAAGCTTTCTTT.

This clone appeared a single time. V is TRBV6-1 and J is TRBJ2-5, with D possibly matching TRBD2 (5 bases). The V gene lost 0 bases and the J gene lost 7 bases, with 18 bases spanning the gap. The germline V gene has CDR1 MNHNS and CDR2 SASEGT. The CDR3 length is 16 residues. CDR3 coding DNA: TGTGCCAGCAGTGAAGCGAGCGGAGCTGTTGCAGGGACCCAGTACTTC. Translating gives CASSEASGAVAGTQYF.

This rearrangement joins TRBV28 to TRBJ2-7, with D possibly being TRBD2 (6 bases). The V gene lost 5 bases and the J gene lost 3 bases, with 14 bases spanning the gap. Germline V lookup: CDR1 MDHEN, CDR2 SYDVKM. The CDR3 loop spans 14 amino acids. In DNA, the CDR3 is TGTGCCAGCAGTAGGGGTGGAGGGATCTACGAGCAGTACTTC. Its protein is CASSRGGGIYEQYF. The variable domain in full, with the rest retrieved from reference TRBV28 and TRBJ2-7, is DVKVTQSSRYLVKRTGEKVFLECVQDMDHENMFWYRQDPGLGLRLIYFSYDVKMKEKGDIPEGYSVSREKKERFSLILESASTNQTSMYLCASSRGGGIYEQYFGPGTRLTVT.

The CDR3 region is CASSAGPPPTDTQYF. The CDR3 DNA reads TGTGCCAGCAGCGCGGGGCCCCCACCCACAGATACGCAGTATTTT. The V call is TRBV5-5, the J call TRBJ2-3; tentative D call: TRBD2 (6 bases). The germline gives CDR1 SGHKS, CDR2 YYEKEE (reference sequence). V was trimmed by 4 bases and J by 2 bases, leaving 14 bases between them. The CDR3 totals 15 residues.

V is TRBV4-1 and J is TRBJ2-7, with TRBD2 matching 10 bases. With 1 base clipped from V and 4 bases from J, the junction kept 10 bases outside the gene matches. Germline V gene lookup returns CDR1 MGHRA and CDR2 YSYEKL. The CDR3 is 17 residues long. CDR3 DNA: TGCGCCAGCAGCCAAGGACTGGCGACTAGCGGGCCATACGAGCAGTACTTC. Translating gives CASSQGLATSGPYEQYF.

The chain has TRBV7-9 and TRBJ1-2; D gene ambiguous. V dropped 5 bases and J dropped 0 bases, with 7 bases sitting between them. The CDR3 totals 13 residues. Germline-derived CDR1 and CDR2 are SEHNR and FQNEAQ (reference sequence). CDR3 bases: TGTGCCAGCAGCCCCGTAACTAACTATGGCTACACCTTC. The encoded protein is CASSPVTNYGYTF.

The chain joins TRBV27 to TRBJ1-6; 7 bases map to TRBD1. This CDR3 contains 14 residues. V was clipped by 10 bases and J by 9 bases; unmatched bases: 12. Germline V gene lookup returns CDR1 MNHEY and CDR2 SMNVEV (reference sequence). CDR3 bases: TGTGCCACCAAAGTCCAGGGGGGCTTTTCACCCCTCCACTTT. As protein: CATKVQGGFSPLHF.

The rearrangement uses TRBV7-2 and TRBJ2-3; D uncertain. The CDR3 extends over 12 amino acids. CDR1 SGHTA and CDR2 FQGNSA come from the germline V gene. V was clipped by 6 bases and J by 3 bases, with 7 bases between them. Here the CDR3 DNA reads TGTGCCAGCAGTCGCGGAACAGATACGCAGTATTTT. This translates into CASSRGTDTQYF.